A single sample gave rise to the 12 T cell receptor beta chains below, sequenced in a study of glioma-infiltrating T cells. Using RNA template, CDR3s of TCR alpha and beta were amplified with iRepertoire arm-PCR. TCRdb recomputed calls from the multiplex PCR reads with MiXCR, one row per CDR3 protein. The sample yields about 99,000 distinct CDR3 sequences, roughly 30% seen once. The specimen was glioma tissue, nonneoplastic brain tissue, or PBMCs (not recorded which). Receptors were obtained from a human donor with low-grade glioma or glioblastoma, undergoing nonglioma brain surgery, or in good health (not recorded which).

In its sample, this clonotype was seen many times. This rearrangement joins TRBV6-1 to TRBJ1-5; maybe TRBD1 (6 bases). Germline V CDR1 and CDR2: MNHNS, SASEGT. The V end lost 5 bases, the J end lost 0 bases, and 14 bases lay between the germline ends. The CDR3 spans 16 residues. CDR3: CASSSGTILSNQPQHF. The CDR3 coding sequence is TGTGCCAGCAGTTCCGGGACAATACTTAGCAATCAGCCCCAGCATTTT.

This clonotype was observed many times. The CDR3 DNA follows: TGTGCCAGCACCCGGGACAGGGGTGCATCCTCTGGAAACACCATATATTTT. It specifies CASTRDRGASSGNTIYF. This chain connects TRBV7-2 to TRBJ1-3, with TRBD1 matching 10 bases. The ends lost 7 bases at V and 0 bases at J; junction bases unmatched: 9. The CDR3 contains 17 residues. The germline CDR1 and CDR2 sequences are SGHTA and FQGNSA.

This clonotype has just a few counts. V and J are TRBV19 and TRBJ2-3; the D gene is possibly TRBD1 (5 bases). Trimming pared 9 bases from V and 1 base from J, leaving 14 bases between. The germline gives CDR1 LNHDA, CDR2 SQIVND (reference sequence). The length of the CDR3 is 14 residues. In DNA, the CDR3 is TGTGCCAGCCAGGCTACAGGAGGCACAGATACGCAGTATTTT. It yields the protein CASQATGGTDTQYF.

The rearrangement links TRBV28 to TRBJ2-1; no clear D gene. The DNA end favors TRBJ2-7, so the J call may be wrong. Germline CDR1 reads MDHEN; CDR2 reads SYDVKM. CDR3 length: 12 residues. CDR3 bases: TGTGCCAGCAGCCATACGAGCGATGAGCAGTACTTC. Its protein is CASSHTSDEQYF.

With respect to this clonotype: Being one base from a much bigger clone, this may be a read error. The CDR3 does not close with the conserved phenylalanine or tryptophan, likely indicating a read error. The gene calls are TRBV3-1 and TRBJ1-5; 7 bases are shared with TRBD1. The CDR3 has 17 amino acids. The ends lost 0 bases at V and 3 bases at J; junction bases unmatched: 8. Germline CDR1 is LGHDT and CDR2 is YNNKEL (reference sequence). CDR3 in amino acids: CASSQEPPTGDNQPQHL. The CDR3 region has the DNA TGTGCCAGCAGCCAAGAGCCACCCACAGGGGACAATCAGCCCCAGCATCTT.

This clonotype was recorded only once. A much larger clone lies a single base off, so this may be a read error. The rearrangement links TRBV3-1 to TRBJ1-2, with D unclear. V was clipped by 5 bases and J by 9 bases, with 10 bases between them. Per the germline V gene, CDR1 is LGHDT and CDR2 is YNNKEL (reference sequence). This CDR3 region has 11 residues. In DNA, the CDR3 is TGTGCCAGCAGCGAGGACGGTTGCTACACCTTC. It yields the protein CASSEDGCYTF. Based on the CDR3 plus reference TRBV3-1 and TRBJ1-2, the full variable domain is DTAVSQTPKYLVTQMGNDKSIKCEQNLGHDTMYWYKQDSKKFLKIMFSYNNKELIINETVPNRFSPKSPDKAHLNLHINSLELGDSAVYFCASSEDGCYTFGSGTRLTVV.

About this clonotype itself: This sequence may be a read error, since a much larger clone differs from it by one base. The J gene is TRBJ2-7, the V gene TRBV27, with no clear D. The CDR3 has 14 residues. CDR1 is MNHEY, CDR2 SMNVEV, per germline (reference sequence). This CDR3 is CAISMAGTRHEQYF. In DNA form, the CDR3 reads TGTGCCATCAGTATGGCAGGCACCCGTCACGAGCAGTACTTC.

Concerning this clonotype: A junction boundary mismatches the germline segment, possibly from a read error. V and J are TRBV10-3 and TRBJ2-1; D is unresolved. CDR1 and CDR2 (germline): ENHRY, SYGVKD. The CDR3 loop spans 14 amino acids. The CDR3 DNA reads as TGTGCCATCAGTGAGTTTGGGATCTACAATGAGCAGCTCTTC. As protein: CAISEFGIYNEQLF.

This clonotype was picked up one time. This sequence may be a read error, since a much larger clone differs from it by one base. This chain joins TRBV7-2 and TRBJ2-7, with D perhaps matching TRBD1 (7 bases). The CDR3 loop spans 16 amino acids. The germline V gene encodes CDR1 SGHTA and CDR2 FQGNSA. CDR3 in amino acids: CSSSSLGEAGGYEQYF. CDR3 sequence (DNA): TGTTCCAGCAGCTCGCTAGGGGAGGCAGGGGGCTACGAGCAGTACTTC. Full variable domain (missing parts from reference TRBV7-2 and TRBJ2-7): GAGVSQSPSNKVTEKGKDVELRCDPISGHTALYWYRQSLGQGLEFLIYFQGNSAPDKSGLPSDRFSAERTGGSVSTLTIQRTQQEDSAVYLCSSSSLGEAGGYEQYFGPGTRLTVT.

The rearrangement joins TRBV19 to TRBJ2-2; 12 bases align to TRBD1. Germline-derived CDR1 and CDR2 are LNHDA and SQIVND (reference sequence). V lost 5 bases to trimming and J lost 5 bases; unmatched junction nucleotides: 6. CDR3 length: 16 amino acids. The chain's CDR3 is CASSWGDRGLTGELFF. DNA for the CDR3: TGTGCCAGTAGTTGGGGGGACAGGGGGCTTACCGGGGAGCTGTTTTTT.

The chain recombines TRBV5-1 with TRBJ2-1; weak D call: TRBD2 (5 bases). V was trimmed by 4 bases and J by 7 bases, leaving 12 bases between them. CDR3 size: 13 residues. From germline, CDR1 is SGHRS and CDR2 YFSETQ. CDR3 residues: CASSPSTGNEQFF. CDR3 in DNA: TGCGCCAGCAGCCCGTCTACGGGGAATGAGCAGTTCTTC.

This clonotype has at least ten counts. V usage is TRBV20-1 and J usage is TRBJ1-3; D is undetermined. Germline assignment: CDR1 DFQATT and CDR2 SNEGSKA (reference sequence). The CDR3 consists of 11 residues. Trimming cost V 6 bases and J 8 bases, with 11 bases left between them. DNA of the CDR3: TGCAGTGCGGAATCCGGGGACACCATATATTTT. Protein product: CSAESGDTIYF.